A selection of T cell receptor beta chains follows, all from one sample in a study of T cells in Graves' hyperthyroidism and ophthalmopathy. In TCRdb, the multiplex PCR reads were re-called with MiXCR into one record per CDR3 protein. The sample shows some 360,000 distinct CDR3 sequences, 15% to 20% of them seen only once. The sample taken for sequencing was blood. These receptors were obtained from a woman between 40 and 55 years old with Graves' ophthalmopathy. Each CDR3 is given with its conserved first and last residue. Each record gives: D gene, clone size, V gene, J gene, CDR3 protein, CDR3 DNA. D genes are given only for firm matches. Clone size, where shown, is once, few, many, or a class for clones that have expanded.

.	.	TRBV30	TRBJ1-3	CAWTESGNTIYF	TGTGCCTGGACAGAATCCGGAAACACCATATATTTT
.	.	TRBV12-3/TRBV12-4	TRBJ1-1	CASSRTEPSEAFF	TGTGCCAGCAGTCGGACAGAGCCATCTGAAGCTTTCTTT
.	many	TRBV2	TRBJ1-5	CASSRRGWGNQPQHF	TGTGCCAGCAGCCGGCGGGGATGGGGGAATCAGCCCCAGCATTTT
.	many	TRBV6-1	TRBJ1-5	CASRDQNFSNQPQHF	TGTGCCAGCAGAGACCAGAACTTTAGCAATCAGCCCCAGCATTTT
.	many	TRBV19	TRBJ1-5	CASRLQFNSNQPQHF	TGTGCCAGTAGGTTACAGTTTAATAGCAATCAGCCCCAGCATTTT
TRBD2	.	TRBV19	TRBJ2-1	CATGLAGSVFF	TGTGCCACTGGACTAGCGGGCAGCGTGTTCTTC
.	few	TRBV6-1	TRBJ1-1	CASSEAGWQNTEAFF	TGTGCCAGCAGTGAAGCAGGCTGGCAGAACACTGAAGCTTTCTTT
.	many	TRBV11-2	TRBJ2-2	CASSLGIRELFF	TGTGCCAGCAGCTTGGGGATCAGGGAGCTGTTTTTT
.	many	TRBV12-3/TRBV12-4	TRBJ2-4	CASSLDRWNIQYF	TGTGCCAGCAGTTTAGATAGGTGGAACATTCAGTACTTC
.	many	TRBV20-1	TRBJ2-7	CSARDNRDFYEQYF	TGCAGTGCTAGAGACAACCGGGACTTCTACGAGCAGTACTTC
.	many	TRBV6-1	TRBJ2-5	CASRLTGNPLKGETQYF	TGTGCCAGTCGCCTAACCGGGAACCCCTTAAAGGGAGAGACCCAGTACTTC
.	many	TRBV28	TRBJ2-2	CASSWRGTGELFF	TGTGCCAGCAGTTGGAGGGGAACCGGGGAGCTGTTTTTT
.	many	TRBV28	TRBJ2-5	CASSPLWAASQETQYF	TGTGCCAGCAGCCCTCTTTGGGCGGCAAGCCAAGAGACCCAGTACTTC
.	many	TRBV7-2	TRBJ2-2	CASSSLRGGTGELFF	TGTGCCAGCAGCTCTCTGAGGGGAGGAACCGGGGAGCTGTTTTTT
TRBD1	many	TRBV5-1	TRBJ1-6	CASSGGQINSPLHF	TGCGCCAGCAGCGGGGGACAGATTAATTCACCCCTCCACTTT
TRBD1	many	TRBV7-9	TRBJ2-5	CASSLGRTGLETQYF	TGTGCCAGCAGCTTAGGCAGGACAGGGTTGGAGACCCAGTACTTC
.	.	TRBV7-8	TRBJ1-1	CASSTPLRVPTEAFF	TGTGCCAGCAGCACCCCCCTCAGGGTCCCAACTGAGGCTTTCTTT
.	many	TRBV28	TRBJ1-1	CASSLSWGPEAFF	TGTGCCAGCAGTTTATCTTGGGGACCTGAAGCTTTCTTT
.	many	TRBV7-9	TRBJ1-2	CASSFLFRNYGYTF	TGTGCCAGCAGTTTCCTGTTCAGGAACTATGGCTACACCTTC
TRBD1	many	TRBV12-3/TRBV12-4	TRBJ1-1	CASSLSGQGVMSTEAFF	TGTGCCAGCAGTTTATCGGGACAGGGGGTTATGAGCACTGAAGCTTTCTTT
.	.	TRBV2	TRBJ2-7	CAIPASTGPSEQYF	TGTGCCATCCCAGCCTCCACAGGGCCCAGCGAGCAGTACTTC
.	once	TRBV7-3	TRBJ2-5	CANSSGLQETQYF	TGTGCCAACAGCTCTGGACTACAAGAGACCCAGTACTTC
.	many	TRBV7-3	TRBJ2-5	CASSQGPKETQYF	TGTGCCAGCAGCCAAGGCCCTAAAGAGACCCAGTACTTC
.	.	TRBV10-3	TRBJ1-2	CAISDMKGTYGYTF	TGTGCCATCAGTGACATGAAGGGGACCTATGGCTACACCTTC
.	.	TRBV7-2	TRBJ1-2	CASSLREQYGYTF	TGTGCCAGCAGCTTAAGGGAACAGTATGGCTACACCTTC
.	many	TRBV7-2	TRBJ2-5	CASSSLVAGWETQYF	TGTGCCAGCAGCTCCTTAGTCGCGGGATGGGAGACCCAGTACTTC
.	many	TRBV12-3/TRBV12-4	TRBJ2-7	CASSSPGDSLSSYEQYF	TGTGCCAGCAGTTCTCCCGGGGACTCTTTGAGCTCCTACGAGCAGTACTTC